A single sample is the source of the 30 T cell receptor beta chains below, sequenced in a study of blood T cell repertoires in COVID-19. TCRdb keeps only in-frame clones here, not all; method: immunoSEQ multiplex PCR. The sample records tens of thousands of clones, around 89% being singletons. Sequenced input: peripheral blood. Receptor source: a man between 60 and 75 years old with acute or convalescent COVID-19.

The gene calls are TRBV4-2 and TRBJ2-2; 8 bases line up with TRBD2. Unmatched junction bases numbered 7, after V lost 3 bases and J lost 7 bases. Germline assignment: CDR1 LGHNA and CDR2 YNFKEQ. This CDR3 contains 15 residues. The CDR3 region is CASSQTAGGGGELFF. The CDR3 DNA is TGTGCCAGCAGCCAGACGGCGGGGGGCGGCGGGGAGCTGTTTTTT.

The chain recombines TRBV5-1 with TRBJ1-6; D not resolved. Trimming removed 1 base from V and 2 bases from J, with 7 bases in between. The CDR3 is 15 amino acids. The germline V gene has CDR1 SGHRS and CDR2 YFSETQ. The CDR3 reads CASSLIGTYNSPLHF. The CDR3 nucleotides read TGCGCCAGCAGCTTGATCGGGACCTATAATTCACCCCTCCACTTT. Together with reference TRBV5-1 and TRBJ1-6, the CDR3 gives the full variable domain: KAGVTQTPRYLIKTRGQQVTLSCSPISGHRSVSWYQQTPGQGLQFLFEYFSETQRNKGNFPGRFSGRQFSNSRSEMNVSTLELGDSALYLCASSLIGTYNSPLHFGNGTRLTVT.

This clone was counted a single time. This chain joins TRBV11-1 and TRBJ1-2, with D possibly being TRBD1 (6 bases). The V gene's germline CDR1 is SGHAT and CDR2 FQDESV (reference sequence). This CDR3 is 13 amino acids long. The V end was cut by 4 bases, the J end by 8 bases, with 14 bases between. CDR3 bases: TGTGCCAGCAGCTGGGGGCTGGATGGAGGCTACACCTTC. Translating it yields CASSWGLDGGYTF. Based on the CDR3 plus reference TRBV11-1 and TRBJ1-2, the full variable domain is EAEVAQSPRYKITEKSQAVAFWCDPISGHATLYWYRQILGQGPELLVQFQDESVVDDSQLPKDRFSAERLKGVDSTLKIQPAELGDSAMYLCASSWGLDGGYTFGSGTRLTVV.

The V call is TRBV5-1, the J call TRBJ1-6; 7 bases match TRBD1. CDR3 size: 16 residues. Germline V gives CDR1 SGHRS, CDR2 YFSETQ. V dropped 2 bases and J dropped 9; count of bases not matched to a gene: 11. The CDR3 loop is CASSFEGARVFSPLHF. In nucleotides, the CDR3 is TGCGCCAGCAGCTTCGAGGGGGCGAGGGTATTTTCACCCCTCCACTTT.

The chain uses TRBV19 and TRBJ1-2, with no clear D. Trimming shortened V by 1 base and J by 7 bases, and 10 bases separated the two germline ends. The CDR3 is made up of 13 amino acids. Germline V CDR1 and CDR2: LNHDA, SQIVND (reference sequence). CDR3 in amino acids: CASSIAPGSGYTF. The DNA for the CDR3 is TGTGCCAGTAGTATAGCCCCAGGCTCTGGCTACACCTTC.

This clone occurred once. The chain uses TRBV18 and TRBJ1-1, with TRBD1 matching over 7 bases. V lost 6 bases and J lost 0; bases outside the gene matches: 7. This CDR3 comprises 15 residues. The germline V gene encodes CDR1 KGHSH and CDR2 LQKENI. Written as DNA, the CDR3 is TGTGCCAGCTCTCGGATGGGACAGCTGAACACTGAAGCTTTCTTT. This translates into CASSRMGQLNTEAFF. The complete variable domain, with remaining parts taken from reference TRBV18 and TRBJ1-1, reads NAGVMQNPRHLVRRRGQEARLRCSPMKGHSHVYWYRQLPEEGLKFMVYLQKENIIDESGMPKERFSAEFPKEGPSILRIQQVVRGDSAAYFCASSRMGQLNTEAFFGQGTRLTVV.

The CDR3 nucleotides read TGTGCCAGCAGCGAGCAGGTTTACAATGAGCAGTTCTTC. As protein: CASSEQVYNEQFF. The rearrangement joins TRBV5-4 to TRBJ2-1; D unclear. From germline, CDR1 is SGHNT and CDR2 YYREEE (reference sequence). The V and J ends lost 4 bases and 4 bases respectively, with 9 bases between them. This CDR3 has 13 amino acids. Supplemented by reference TRBV5-4 and TRBJ2-1, the full variable domain reads ETGVTQSPTHLIKTRGQQVTLRCSSQSGHNTVSWYQQALGQGPQFIFQYYREEENGRGNFPPRFSGLQFPNYSSELNVNALELDDSALYLCASSEQVYNEQFFGPGTRLTVL.

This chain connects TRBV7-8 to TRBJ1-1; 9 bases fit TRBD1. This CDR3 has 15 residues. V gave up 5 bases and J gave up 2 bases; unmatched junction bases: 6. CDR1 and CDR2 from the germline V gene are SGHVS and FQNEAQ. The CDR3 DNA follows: TGTGCCAGCAGCCTTCCGGGACAGGGCAACACTGAAGCTTTCTTT. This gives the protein CASSLPGQGNTEAFF.

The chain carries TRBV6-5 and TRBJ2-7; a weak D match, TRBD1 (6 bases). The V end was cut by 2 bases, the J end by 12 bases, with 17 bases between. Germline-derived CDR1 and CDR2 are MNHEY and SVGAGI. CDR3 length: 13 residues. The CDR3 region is CASSYRDPLQGYF. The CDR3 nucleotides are TGTGCCAGCAGTTACCGGGACCCTCTACAGGGGTACTTC.

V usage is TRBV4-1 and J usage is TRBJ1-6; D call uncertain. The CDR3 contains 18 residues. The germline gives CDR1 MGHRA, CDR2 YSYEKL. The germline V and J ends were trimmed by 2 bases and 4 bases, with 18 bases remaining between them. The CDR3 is CASSQQPAAGDYNSPLHF. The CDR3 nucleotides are TGCGCCAGCAGCCAACAACCCGCGGCCGGTGATTATAATTCACCCCTCCACTTT.

The CDR3 coding sequence is TGTGCCAGCACGGGACAGACTAACTATGGCTACACCTTC. Its translation is CASTGQTNYGYTF. The V and J genes are TRBV18 and TRBJ1-2; TRBD1 agrees at 7 bases. The germline V gene encodes CDR1 KGHSH and CDR2 LQKENI. This CDR3 contains 13 residues. V was clipped by 8 bases and J by 0 bases; unmatched bases: 3.

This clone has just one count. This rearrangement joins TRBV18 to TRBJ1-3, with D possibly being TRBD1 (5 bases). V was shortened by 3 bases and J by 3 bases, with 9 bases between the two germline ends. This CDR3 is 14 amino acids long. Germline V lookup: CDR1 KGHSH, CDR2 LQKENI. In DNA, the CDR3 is TGTGCCAGCTCACCGGTCAGGGTTGGAAACACCATATATTTT. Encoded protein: CASSPVRVGNTIYF.

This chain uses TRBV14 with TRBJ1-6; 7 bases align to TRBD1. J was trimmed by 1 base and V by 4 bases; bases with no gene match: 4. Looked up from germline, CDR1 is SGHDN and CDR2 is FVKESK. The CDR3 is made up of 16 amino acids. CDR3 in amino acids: CASSPPGQSYNSPLHF. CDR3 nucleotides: TGTGCCAGCAGCCCACCGGGACAGTCCTATAATTCACCCCTCCACTTT.

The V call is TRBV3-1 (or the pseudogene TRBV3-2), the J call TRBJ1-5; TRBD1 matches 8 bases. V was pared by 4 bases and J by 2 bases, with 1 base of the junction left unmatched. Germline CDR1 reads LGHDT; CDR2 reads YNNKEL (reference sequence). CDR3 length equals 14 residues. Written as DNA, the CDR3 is TGTGCCAGCAGCCCGACAGGGGGCAATCAGCCCCAGCATTTT. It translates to CASSPTGGNQPQHF.

The CDR3 DNA is TGTGCCAGCAGCTTAGGAGGTACGCAGTATTTT. Amino acids: CASSLGGTQYF. The V and J genes are TRBV7-6 and TRBJ2-3; D unclear. Trimming cost V 1 base and J 8 bases, with 4 bases left between them. Germline V gene lookup returns CDR1 SGHVS and CDR2 FNYEAQ. The CDR3 totals 11 residues.

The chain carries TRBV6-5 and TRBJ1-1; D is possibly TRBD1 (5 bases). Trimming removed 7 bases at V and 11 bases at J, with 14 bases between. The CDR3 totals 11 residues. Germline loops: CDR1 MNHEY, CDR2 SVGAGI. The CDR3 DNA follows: TGTGCCAGCATCGGCGACAGCACGGCTTTCTTT. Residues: CASIGDSTAFF.

CDR3 amino acids: CASSGRDRAVSEQYF. CDR3 in DNA: TGTGCCAGCAGCGGCCGGGACAGGGCGGTTTCCGAGCAGTACTTC. The rearrangement links TRBV9 to TRBJ2-7, with 9 bases lining up with TRBD1. The germline gives CDR1 SGDLS, CDR2 YYNGEE. The CDR3 has 15 residues. J lost 6 bases, V lost 3 bases, and 10 bases had no gene match.

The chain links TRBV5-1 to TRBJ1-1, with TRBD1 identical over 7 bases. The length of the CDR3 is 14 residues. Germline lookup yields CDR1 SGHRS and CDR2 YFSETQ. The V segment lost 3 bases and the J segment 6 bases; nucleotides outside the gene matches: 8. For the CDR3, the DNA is TGCGCCAGCAGCTCCAGGGGGGACCGTCCTGAAGCTTTCTTT. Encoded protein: CASSSRGDRPEAFF.

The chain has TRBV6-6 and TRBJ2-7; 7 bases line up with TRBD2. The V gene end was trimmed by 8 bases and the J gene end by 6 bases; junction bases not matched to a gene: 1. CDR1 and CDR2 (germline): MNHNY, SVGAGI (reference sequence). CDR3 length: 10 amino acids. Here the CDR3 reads CASGRGEQYF. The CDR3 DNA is TGTGCCAGCGGGAGGGGCGAGCAGTACTTC.

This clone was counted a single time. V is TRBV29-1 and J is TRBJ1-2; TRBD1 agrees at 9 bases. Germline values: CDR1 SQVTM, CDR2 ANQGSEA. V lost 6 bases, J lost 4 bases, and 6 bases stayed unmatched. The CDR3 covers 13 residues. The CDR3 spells CSVTGGLSYGYTF. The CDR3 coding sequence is TGCAGCGTGACAGGGGGTTTGAGCTATGGCTACACCTTC.

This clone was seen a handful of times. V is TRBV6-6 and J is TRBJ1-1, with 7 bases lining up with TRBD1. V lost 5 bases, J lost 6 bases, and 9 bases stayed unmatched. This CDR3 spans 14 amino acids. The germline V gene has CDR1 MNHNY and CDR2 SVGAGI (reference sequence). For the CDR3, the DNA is TGTGCCAGCAGTCTCGGACAGGTAGACGCTGAAGCTTTCTTT. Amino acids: CASSLGQVDAEAFF.

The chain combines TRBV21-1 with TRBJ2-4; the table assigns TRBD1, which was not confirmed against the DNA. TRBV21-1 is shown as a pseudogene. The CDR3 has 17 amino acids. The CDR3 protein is CASTLKGQLLAKNIQYF. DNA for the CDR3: TGTGCCAGCACCTTAAAAGGACAGCTGTTAGCCAAAAACATTCAGTACTTC.

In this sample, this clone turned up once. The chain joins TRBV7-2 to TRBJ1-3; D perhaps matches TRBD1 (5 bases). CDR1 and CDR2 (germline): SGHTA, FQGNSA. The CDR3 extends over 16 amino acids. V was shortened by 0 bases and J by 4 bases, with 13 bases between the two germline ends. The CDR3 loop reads CASSLASGLPGNTIYF. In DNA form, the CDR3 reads TGTGCCAGCAGCTTAGCCTCAGGGCTCCCGGGAAACACCATATATTTT.

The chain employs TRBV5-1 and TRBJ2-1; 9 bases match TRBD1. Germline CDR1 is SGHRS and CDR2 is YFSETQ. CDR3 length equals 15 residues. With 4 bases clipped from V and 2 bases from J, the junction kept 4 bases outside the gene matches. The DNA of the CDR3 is TGCGCCAGCAGCAACAGGGGGCTGACCTACAATGAGCAGTTCTTC. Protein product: CASSNRGLTYNEQFF.

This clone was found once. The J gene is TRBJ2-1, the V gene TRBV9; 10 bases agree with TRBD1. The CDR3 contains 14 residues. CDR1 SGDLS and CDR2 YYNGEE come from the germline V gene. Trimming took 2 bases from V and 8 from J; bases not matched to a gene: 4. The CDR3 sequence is CASSVGQGLDEQFF. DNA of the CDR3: TGTGCCAGCAGCGTGGGACAGGGGCTGGATGAGCAGTTCTTC.

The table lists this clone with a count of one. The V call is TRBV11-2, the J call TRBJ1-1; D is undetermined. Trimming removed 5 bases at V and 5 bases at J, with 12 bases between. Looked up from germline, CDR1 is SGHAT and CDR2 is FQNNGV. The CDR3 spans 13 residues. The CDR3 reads CASSTYSGTEAFF. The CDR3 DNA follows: TGTGCCAGCAGCACCTACAGCGGGACTGAAGCTTTCTTT. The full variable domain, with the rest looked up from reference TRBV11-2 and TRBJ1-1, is EAGVAQSPRYKIIEKRQSVAFWCNPISGHATLYWYQQILGQGPKLLIQFQNNGVVDDSQLPKDRFSAERLKGVDSTLKIQPAKLEDSAVYLCASSTYSGTEAFFGQGTRLTVV.

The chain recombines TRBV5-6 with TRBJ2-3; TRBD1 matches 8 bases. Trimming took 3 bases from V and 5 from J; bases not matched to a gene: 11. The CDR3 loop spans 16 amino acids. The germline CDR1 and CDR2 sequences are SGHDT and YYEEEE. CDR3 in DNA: TGTGCCAGCAGCTCAACACGGACAGGGTCCGGAGATACGCAGTATTTT. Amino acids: CASSSTRTGSGDTQYF.

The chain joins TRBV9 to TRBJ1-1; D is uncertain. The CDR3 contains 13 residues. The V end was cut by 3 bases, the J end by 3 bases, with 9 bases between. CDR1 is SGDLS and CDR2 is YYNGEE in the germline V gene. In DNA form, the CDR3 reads TGTGCCAGCAGCGAACAGACATACACTGAAGCTTTCTTT. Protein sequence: CASSEQTYTEAFF.

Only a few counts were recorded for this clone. The CDR3 loop reads CASSLVPTGGYYGYTF. CDR3 DNA sequence: TGTGCCAGCAGCTTAGTCCCCACAGGGGGTTACTATGGCTACACCTTC. The chain uses TRBV7-9 and TRBJ1-2, with 8 bases matching TRBD1. Germline CDR1 is SEHNR and CDR2 is FQNEAQ (reference sequence). The CDR3 totals 16 residues. J gave up 3 bases and V 1 base, and 7 bases lay outside the gene matches.

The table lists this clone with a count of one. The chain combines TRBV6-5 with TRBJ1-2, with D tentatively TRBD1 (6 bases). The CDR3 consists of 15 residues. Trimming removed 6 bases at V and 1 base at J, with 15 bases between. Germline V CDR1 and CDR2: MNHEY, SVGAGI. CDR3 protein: CASRFYRAFNYGYTF. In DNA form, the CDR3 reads TGTGCCAGCAGGTTTTACAGGGCCTTTAACTATGGCTACACCTTC.